One sample yielded the 10 T cell receptor beta chains listed below, sequenced in a study of cytomegalovirus exposure and HLA in healthy donors. PCR employed 60 Vbeta and 13 Jbeta primers. Measured with immunoSEQ multiplex PCR; TCRdb has only the in-frame clones, and not every one. Here the sample spans more than 60,000 clones, more than 65% being singletons. Sequencing was carried out using PBMCs. Source of these receptors: a woman between 25 and 40 years old in good health and CMV-seronegative.

The chain links TRBV27 to TRBJ2-1; 7 bases map to TRBD2. J lost 0 bases, V lost 3 bases, and 5 bases had no gene match. CDR1 and CDR2 (germline): MNHEY, SMNVEV (reference sequence). This CDR3 is 16 amino acids long. Here the CDR3 reads CASSLMTSSSYNEQFF. In nucleotides, the CDR3 is TGTGCCAGCAGTTTGATGACTAGCAGCTCCTACAATGAGCAGTTCTTC.

This clone is a singleton in its sample. The chain is built from TRBV7-2 and TRBJ2-1; TRBD1 is a possible D gene (5 bases). Deletions cut 1 base from V and 7 bases from J, with 11 bases between. The germline V gene encodes CDR1 SGHTA and CDR2 FQGNSA. The CDR3 covers 14 residues. CDR3 DNA: TGTGCCAGCAGCTTAGATCAGGGTGGGAATGAGCAGTTCTTC. Protein sequence: CASSLDQGGNEQFF.

Only a few counts were recorded for this clone. The chain recombines TRBV4-3 with TRBJ2-1; D unresolved. The ends were cut back, 0 bases at V and 0 bases at J, with 12 bases in the middle. The germline V gene encodes CDR1 LGHNA and CDR2 YSLEER. CDR3 length equals 17 residues. The CDR3 DNA is TGCGCCAGCAGCCAAGAGACACCCCGGTCCTCCTACAATGAGCAGTTCTTC. Residues: CASSQETPRSSYNEQFF.

In DNA, the CDR3 is TGTGCCAGCAGCGTTGGACAGGGGATGCAAGCTTTCTTT. Its translation is CASSVGQGMQAFF. The gene calls are TRBV9 and TRBJ1-1; 9 nucleotides match TRBD1. Per the germline V gene, CDR1 is SGDLS and CDR2 is YYNGEE. The CDR3 spans 13 residues. Trimming took 2 bases from V and 9 from J; bases not matched to a gene: 5.

This clone was picked up one time. V usage is TRBV18 and J usage is TRBJ2-2; D ambiguous. The CDR3 consists of 14 residues. Germline V gene lookup returns CDR1 KGHSH and CDR2 LQKENI. Trimming removed 0 bases at V and 3 bases at J, with 5 bases between. In DNA form, the CDR3 reads TGTGCCAGCTCACCACCCCGGGACACCGGGGAGCTGTTTTTT. The encoded protein is CASSPPRDTGELFF.

The chain is built from TRBV14 and TRBJ2-1, with D possibly matching TRBD1 (6 bases). Germline V CDR1 and CDR2: SGHDN, FVKESK. The V and J ends lost 1 base and 6 bases respectively, with 16 bases between them. CDR3 length: 16 amino acids. As DNA, the CDR3 is TGTGCCAGCAGCCAAGGGAAGGTCAGGGGCTTCAATGAGCAGTTCTTC. It yields the protein CASSQGKVRGFNEQFF.

This chain joins TRBV5-1 and TRBJ1-1; 8 positions match TRBD1. The germline V gene has CDR1 SGHRS and CDR2 YFSETQ. The V gene end was trimmed by 4 bases and the J gene end by 1 base; junction bases not matched to a gene: 3. CDR3 length: 14 residues. The CDR3 DNA is TGCGCCAGCAGCGAAGGACAGGGGAACACTGAAGCTTTCTTT. Translating gives CASSEGQGNTEAFF.

The genes are TRBV28 and TRBJ1-2, with 8 positions matching TRBD1. This CDR3 has 13 residues. After removal of 10 bases from V and 7 bases from J, the junction contained 11 bases not matched to a gene. Germline V CDR1 and CDR2: MDHEN, SYDVKM. CDR3 in amino acids: CATLIRGLVGYTF. In DNA form, the CDR3 reads TGTGCCACCCTGATCAGGGGGCTGGTTGGCTACACCTTC.

This clone was picked up a small number of times. This rearrangement joins TRBV12-5 to TRBJ2-5, with TRBD2 matching over 7 bases. Germline V lookup: CDR1 LGHNT, CDR2 FRNRAP. V lost 4 bases to trimming and J lost 2 bases; unmatched junction nucleotides: 10. The CDR3 sequence is 16 residues long. The chain's CDR3 is CASGSGGSGPQETQYF. The CDR3 nucleotides are TGTGCTAGTGGTTCCGGGGGGAGCGGGCCTCAAGAGACCCAGTACTTC.

V and J are TRBV7-8 and TRBJ2-3; a possible D gene is TRBD2 (5 bases). Germline V lookup: CDR1 SGHVS, CDR2 FQNEAQ. There are 14 residues in the CDR3. Trimming left V 0 bases short and J 6 bases short, with 10 bases between. CDR3 amino acids: CASSLAGRTDTQYF. The CDR3 bases are TGTGCCAGCAGCTTAGCGGGGAGAACGGATACGCAGTATTTT.